These 9 T cell receptor beta chains originate from one sample sequenced in a study of OX40 agonist ivuxolimab in advanced cancers. Data came from immunoSEQ multiplex PCR; TCRdb stores just in-frame clones and leaves some out. Of approximately 90,000 clones listed, 70% to 90% were seen once; the top ten hold 0.25% to 0.35%. The sequenced sample was CD4+ or CD8+ T cells sorted from blood, obtained in a trial of the OX40 agonist ivuxolimab. Every receptor here comes from an adult with an advanced solid tumor such as melanoma, head and neck, liver or kidney cancer.

The chain combines TRBV11-2 with TRBJ2-3; D not certain. Germline assignment: CDR1 SGHAT and CDR2 FQNNGV. Trimming removed 1 base from V and 7 bases from J, with 6 bases in between. The CDR3 extends over 12 amino acids. The CDR3 reads CASSLGVNTQYF. The CDR3 nucleotides are TGTGCCAGCAGCTTAGGAGTGAATACGCAGTATTTT.

The rearrangement uses TRBV11-2 and TRBJ2-5; tentatively, D is TRBD1 (6 bases). CDR1 SGHAT and CDR2 FQNNGV come from the germline V gene. There are 16 residues in the CDR3. Trimming took off 1 base at V and 2 bases at J, with 14 bases between the two ends. CDR3 amino acids: CASSLVGGAIQETQYF. The DNA of the CDR3 is TGTGCCAGCAGCTTAGTAGGGGGAGCTATACAAGAGACCCAGTACTTC.

The J gene is TRBJ1-2, the V gene TRBV2; TRBD1 aligns across 11 bases. Germline V gene sequence: CDR1 SNHLY, CDR2 FYNNEI. V lost 3 bases to trimming and J lost 4 bases; unmatched junction nucleotides: 1. The CDR3 sequence is 14 residues long. In DNA, the CDR3 is TGTGCCAGCAGTGAGGGACAGGGGGTCTATGGCTACACCTTC. It is translated as CASSEGQGVYGYTF. Drawing the rest from reference TRBV2 and TRBJ1-2, the complete variable domain is EPEVTQTPSHQVTQMGQEVILRCVPISNHLYFYWYRQILGQKVEFLVSFYNNEISEKSEIFDDQFSVERPDGSNFTLKIRSTKLEDSAMYFCASSEGQGVYGYTFGSGTRLTVV.

The rearrangement uses TRBV9 and TRBJ2-3; D is ambiguous. CDR1 and CDR2 from the germline V gene are SGDLS and YYNGEE. V dropped 2 bases and J dropped 1 base, with 8 bases sitting between them. This CDR3 spans 14 amino acids. CDR3 amino acids: CASSVARGTDTQYF. The DNA for the CDR3 is TGTGCCAGCAGCGTGGCTAGGGGCACAGATACGCAGTATTTT.

CDR3 DNA: TGTGCCATCAGTGACCGCCTTGCAACTAATGAAAAACTGTTTTTT. This encodes CAISDRLATNEKLFF. The chain is built from TRBV10-3 and TRBJ1-4; no clear D gene. Looked up from germline, CDR1 is ENHRY and CDR2 is SYGVKD. CDR3 size: 15 residues. Trimming cost V 3 bases and J 0 bases, with 8 bases left between them.

This chain uses TRBV9 with TRBJ2-3; TRBD1 matches 7 bases. V trimming: 0 bases; J trimming: 0 bases; junction bases outside the gene matches: 10. CDR1 is SGDLS and CDR2 is YYNGEE in the germline V gene. This CDR3 has 18 residues. The CDR3 protein is CASSVEGRGFPSTDTQYF. The CDR3 bases are TGTGCCAGCAGCGTAGAAGGCAGGGGGTTCCCTAGCACAGATACGCAGTATTTT.

The chain carries TRBV5-1 and TRBJ2-5; TRBD1 aligns across 8 bases. This CDR3 spans 13 amino acids. Germline V gene lookup returns CDR1 SGHRS and CDR2 YFSETQ. V lost 7 bases, J lost 5 bases, and 7 bases stayed unmatched. The CDR3 DNA follows: TGCGCCAGCGGAACACAGGGGGGCGAGACCCAGTACTTC. This encodes CASGTQGGETQYF. Supplemented by reference TRBV5-1 and TRBJ2-5, the full variable domain reads KAGVTQTPRYLIKTRGQQVTLSCSPISGHRSVSWYQQTPGQGLQFLFEYFSETQRNKGNFPGRFSGRQFSNSRSEMNVSTLELGDSALYLCASGTQGGETQYFGPGTRLLVL.

The V call is TRBV12-5, the J call TRBJ2-1, with 8 bases that match TRBD2. There are 16 residues in the CDR3. Trimming cost V 0 bases and J 9 bases; bases outside gene matches: 10. Per the germline V gene, CDR1 is LGHNT and CDR2 is FRNRAP. Here the CDR3 reads CASGLVTGGAPVEQFF. The CDR3, as DNA: TGTGCTAGTGGTTTGGTGACGGGGGGGGCCCCCGTTGAGCAGTTCTTC. The full variable domain, in which reference TRBV12-5 and TRBJ2-1 provide the parts outside the CDR3, is DARVTQTPRHKVTEMGQEVTMRCQPILGHNTVFWYRQTMMQGLELLAYFRNRAPLDDSGMPKDRFSAEMPDATLATLKIQPSEPRDSAVYFCASGLVTGGAPVEQFFGPGTRLTVL.

V usage is TRBV5-4 and J usage is TRBJ2-7; TRBD1 matches 8 bases. The CDR3 sequence is 15 residues long. Trimming cost V 1 base and J 5 bases; bases outside gene matches: 8. Germline V CDR1 and CDR2: SGHNT, YYREEE (reference sequence). The CDR3 DNA sequence: TGTGCCAGCAGCTTGACCCGGACAGGGAGCCACGAGCAGTACTTC. Encoded protein: CASSLTRTGSHEQYF.